A single sample gave rise to the 14 T cell receptor beta chains below, sequenced in a study of blood T cells in healthy people across ages. The authors ran a second PCR of 7 to 11 cycles using a sample-barcoded 5' primer and a J-beta primer mix. TCRdb called the 5' RACE reads again in MiXCR, with one record for every CDR3 protein. The sample contains roughly 680,000 distinct CDR3 sequences, 45% to 60% of which appear only once. The sample consisted of blood. The receptors shown here come from a woman older than 75 in good health.

This clonotype was seen ten or more times. The chain carries TRBV6-5 and TRBJ1-2, with TRBD1 matching over 7 bases. Per germline, CDR1 MNHEY and CDR2 SVGAGI. Trimming at V came to 4 bases and at J to 8 bases, leaving 10 bases not matched to a gene. The CDR3 sequence is 14 residues long. The CDR3 sequence is CASSFTTKGGGYTF. The CDR3 DNA reads TGTGCCAGCAGTTTTACCACGAAAGGGGGCGGCTACACCTTC.

The chain recombines TRBV12-3 or TRBV12-4 with TRBJ2-1; no clear D gene. The V gene lost 6 bases and the J gene lost 8 bases, with 11 bases spanning the gap. There are 12 residues in the CDR3. CDR3 sequence reads: CASRLMADEQFF. The CDR3 region has the DNA TGTGCCAGCAGATTGATGGCGGATGAGCAGTTCTTC.

This chain uses TRBV7-2 with TRBJ2-1, with a possible D match to TRBD2 (5 bases). The CDR3 loop spans 16 amino acids. The germline gives CDR1 SGHTA, CDR2 FQGNSA. V dropped 0 bases and J dropped 6 bases, with 15 bases sitting between them. CDR3: CASSLALVRVRNEQFF. The CDR3 bases are TGTGCCAGCAGCTTAGCGCTTGTGAGGGTTCGCAATGAGCAGTTCTTC.

The CDR3 spells CASAPSPGGTDTQYF. For the CDR3, the DNA is TGCGCCAGCGCCCCAAGTCCGGGAGGCACAGATACGCAGTATTTT. This chain joins TRBV5-1 and TRBJ2-3; D is perhaps TRBD2 (6 bases). CDR1 and CDR2 from the germline V gene are SGHRS and YFSETQ. The CDR3 contains 15 residues. With 7 bases removed from V and 1 base from J, the gap between germline ends came to 16 bases.

V usage is TRBV6-1 and J usage is TRBJ2-1; maybe TRBD2 (7 bases). Trimming shortened V by 5 bases and J by 6 bases, and 20 bases separated the two germline ends. Germline V gene data show CDR1 as MNHNS and CDR2 as SASEGT. There are 16 residues in the CDR3. The CDR3 DNA sequence: TGTGCCAGCAGTCCCTGGGGGGGCGAGGGGTTCAATGAGCAGTTCTTC. Its protein product is CASSPWGGEGFNEQFF.

This clonotype was picked up many times. The chain couples TRBV6-2 or TRBV6-3 to TRBJ2-4, with D tentatively TRBD1 (5 bases). Germline-derived CDR1 and CDR2 are MNHEY and SVGEGT. The V and J ends lost 9 bases and 2 bases respectively, with 11 bases between them. The CDR3 contains 13 residues. CDR3 in amino acids: CASSQGSKNIQYF. CDR3 coding DNA: TGTGCCAGTTCCCAGGGTTCCAAAAACATTCAGTACTTC.

The chain employs TRBV7-9 and TRBJ2-7; maybe TRBD1 (5 bases). The J call may be faulty, since TRBJ2-5 better matches the DNA end. This CDR3 contains 14 residues. Germline CDR1 reads SEHNR; CDR2 reads FQNEAQ (reference sequence). The CDR3 loop is CASSADRSRETQYF. In nucleotides, the CDR3 is TGTGCCAGCAGCGCTGACAGATCTAGGGAGACCCAGTACTTC.

V usage is TRBV28 and J usage is TRBJ2-7; TRBD2 matches 8 bases. Trimming cost V 5 bases and J 7 bases; bases outside gene matches: 10. Germline V lookup: CDR1 MDHEN, CDR2 SYDVKM. This CDR3 has 14 residues. The CDR3 sequence is CASSPRGGGNEQYF. The DNA of the CDR3 is TGTGCCAGCAGTCCCCGGGGGGGCGGGAATGAGCAGTACTTC.

About this clonotype itself: This sequence may be a read error, since a much larger clone differs from it by one base. The V call is TRBV12-3 or TRBV12-4, the J call TRBJ2-1; 8 bases align to TRBD2. This CDR3 has 19 amino acids. CDR3 DNA sequence: TGTGCCAGCAGTTTGAGTAAGCGGGGGCCGCCTTCGTCCTACAATGGGCAGTTCTTC. Its translation: CASSLSKRGPPSSYNGQFF.

The V call is TRBV5-5, the J call TRBJ1-2; perhaps TRBD1 as D (6 bases). Looked up from germline, CDR1 is SGHKS and CDR2 is YYEKEE (reference sequence). The length of the CDR3 is 14 residues. V was shortened by 10 bases and J by 4 bases, with 20 bases between the two germline ends. In DNA form, the CDR3 reads TGTGCCGCGGGATTGAGACAGGAGTTCTATGGCTACACCTTC. This codes for CAAGLRQEFYGYTF.

The chain joins TRBV11-2 to TRBJ2-7; 9 bases line up with TRBD1. The CDR3 has 16 residues. Losses at the gene ends were 4 bases for V and 5 bases for J; bases not matched to a gene: 12. Per germline, CDR1 SGHAT and CDR2 FQNNGV. CDR3 nucleotide sequence: TGTGCCAGCAGCTCGCCAGGGACAGGGAGTTCCCACGAGCAGTACTTC. It yields the protein CASSSPGTGSSHEQYF.

To note about this clonotype: A read error may explain this, as a much larger clone is one base away. The chain recombines TRBV12-3 or TRBV12-4 with TRBJ2-7; D is uncertain. The CDR3 runs 13 residues. The chain's CDR3 is CACSLGAVYEQYF. The DNA of the CDR3 is TGTGCCTGCAGTCTCGGAGCTGTCTACGAGCAGTACTTC.

This clonotype has just one count. The rearrangement joins TRBV29-1 to TRBJ2-5; 10 positions agree with TRBD2. The V gene's germline CDR1 is SQVTM and CDR2 ANQGSEA. The J segment lost 2 bases and the V segment lost 5 bases, leaving 5 bases of the junction unmatched. The CDR3 has 14 amino acids. The CDR3 protein is CSVLLAGAQETQYF. DNA of the CDR3: TGCAGCGTTTTGCTAGCGGGGGCGCAAGAGACCCAGTACTTC.

The chain couples TRBV12-3 or TRBV12-4 to TRBJ1-1; weak D call: TRBD1 (6 bases). The V and J ends lost 6 bases and 6 bases respectively, with 17 bases between them. The CDR3 loop spans 14 amino acids. The CDR3 nucleotides are TGTGCCAGCAGGCACCACGGCAGGGGCGCTGAAGCTTTCTTT. Protein sequence: CASRHHGRGAEAFF.